The entry that follows covers one TCR beta chain sequence. What it binds is not known. This CDR3 is built from 12 residues. Trimming removed 0 bases at V and 3 bases at J, with 2 bases between. Germline V gene lookup returns CDR1 SEHNR and CDR2 FQNEAQ (reference sequence). These data come from a study of T cell repertoires in cytomegalovirus infection. Study summary: Evidence of both CMV infection and a matching HLA type came from public TCR beta signatures. Study-level findings and limits: Within the response measured ex vivo, HLA-C-restricted CMV-specific TCR beta clonotypes were dominant. Carriers of CMV plus the relevant HLA were identified by cumulative public TCR beta family frequency.

Via MiXCR, TCRdb re-called the reads, giving one row per CDR3 protein. The sample lists 80,000 to 90,000 distinct CDR3 sequences, 40% to 50% occurring once. The source is a human donor in good health (CMV status not recorded). Some clones in this sample may be carry-over from other donors' samples. The sample in question was CD8+ T cells from cultured PBMCs, obtained from culture after CMV antigen stimulation. This sequence joins TRBV7-9 and TRBJ2-5; D remains unclear. CDR3 sequence (DNA): TGTGCCAGCAGCTTAGCGGAAGAGACCCAGTACTTC. It yields the protein CASSLAEETQYF. The full variable domain, completed using reference TRBV7-9 and TRBJ2-5, is DTGVSQNPRHKITKRGQNVTFRCDPISEHNRLYWYRQTLGQGPEFLTYFQNEAQLEKSRLLSDRFSAERPKGSFSTLEIQRTEQGDSAMYLCASSLAEETQYFGPGTRLLVL.